This TCR beta chain was sequenced for a study of post-analysis software for immune sequencing data (dated by TCRdb to about 2015). The study in broad terms: Recorded disease courses included relapsing-remitting, secondary progressive and progressive-relapsing multiple sclerosis, with some patients lacking subtype annotation. Patient repertoires were compared against roughly 12 previously published healthy control repertoires from donors aged 6 to 25 years. A subset of samples was prepared in parallel using single-end sample barcoding, then pooled and co-amplified after Illumina adapter ligation.

The CDR1 and CDR2 encoded by the germline V gene are SGHRS and YFSETQ. Trimming at the junction amounts to 0 bases on V and 6 bases on J, and the germline ends lie 12 bases apart. The CDR3 runs 14 amino acids, cysteine and phenylalanine included. Just CDR3 DNA is preserved here, 42 bases in frame from base 1. About this clonotype itself: Its recognized antigen is unknown. No per-base quality is available; no much larger clone lies one base away.

On the study overall, not on this receptor specifically: The multiple sclerosis patient group was slightly younger than the control group. Direct clustering with F measure revealed strong co-clustering of samples prepared in the same batch, which led to a batch-effect correction. Multiple sclerosis patients had significantly lower normalized Chao1 diversity than controls, a result that suggests substantial peripheral T-cell clonal expansion. Significantly higher frequencies in patients than in controls were found for roughly five TRBV segments, including TRBV5-6, TRBV5-1 and TRBV20-1.

Libraries were constructed by PCR. The sample was run on an Illumina HiSeq 2500. Unique molecular identifiers were incorporated into TCR beta cDNA libraries to reduce PCR and sequencing biases. Per 1 to 10 million input T cells, around 500,000 cDNA molecules were obtained, such that each molecule approximated one T cell. Patient libraries were prepared and sequenced with the same protocol used for the earlier healthy control dataset. Samples belonging to the same batch were prepared together, multiplexed and sequenced on a shared HiSeq lane. Under the source paper's analysis protocol: MIGEC handled the raw barcoded reads, throwing out single-read molecular identifier groups before consensus assembly and CDR3 extraction. Clonotype tables were post-analysed with VDJtools, and diversity was normalized by down-sampling all datasets to the smallest sample size. In repertoire overlap clustering, CDR3 amino acid sequences, but not nucleotide sequences, were matched to correct batch-related cross-sample contamination. TCRdb reprocessing: public reads trimmed at Q25 with fastp, clones called with MiXCR, in-frame beta chains kept. One record per CDR3 amino acid sequence lists the most common genes and DNA. TCRdb, not the original authors, processed these V and J calls. The sample yields hundreds of thousands of distinct CDR3 sequences; about 32% were counted once. Around 0.6% of the sample belongs to the ten largest clones.

To demonstrate the VDJtools post-analysis software, the study profiled TCR beta repertoires from the peripheral blood of about 13 young patients with multiple sclerosis. The patients with multiple sclerosis were children and adolescents between roughly 6 and 17 years of age. The chain links TRBV5-1 with TRBJ1-1; TRBD1 might be the D gene, on 6 matching bases. The receptor was derived from a girl aged 10-17 years with multiple sclerosis. The sequenced sample was blood. DNA sequence: TGCGCCAGCAGCTTGGCCAGGGGACGGGCTGAAGCTTTCTTT. Its amino acids are CASSLARGRAEAFF.